These 3 T cell receptor beta chains were all obtained from the same sample, sequenced in a study of shared clonotypes between healthy human individuals. Profiling relied on immunoSEQ multiplex PCR, and the TCRdb table lists in-frame clones only, not all of them. The sample has about 2.4 million clones, over 85% seen once. What was sequenced was naive CD4+ T cells sorted from blood. Specified subset: CD45RA+ positively selected. Receptor source: a man between 18 and 29 years old in good health.

Notes on this clone: This sample also contains other DNA sequences that code for the same CDR3. V usage is TRBV20-1 and J usage is TRBJ1-2; D is perhaps TRBD1 (6 bases). CDR1 is DFQATT, CDR2 SNEGSKA, per germline (reference sequence). V was clipped by 6 bases and J by 4 bases, with 9 bases between them. The CDR3 length is 11 residues. CDR3 residues: CSAGGPYGYTF. In DNA, the CDR3 is TGCAGTGCCGGGGGGCCCTATGGCTACACCTTC.

As regards this clone: The same CDR3 is also encoded by other DNA sequences in this sample. The gene calls are TRBV29-1 and TRBJ2-7; 7 bases fit TRBD1. The V gene's germline CDR1 is SQVTM and CDR2 ANQGSEA. Germline trimming cut 3 bases from V and 2 bases from J; bases unmatched to any gene: 1. The CDR3 covers 12 residues. This CDR3 is CSVEGQTYEQYF. As DNA, the CDR3 is TGCAGCGTTGAGGGACAGACCTACGAGCAGTACTTC.

The rearrangement uses TRBV28 and TRBJ2-2, with 11 nucleotides matching TRBD1. V shed 5 bases, J shed 3 bases, and the junction held 5 bases outside the gene matches. Germline CDR1 MDHEN, CDR2 SYDVKM. The CDR3 contains 16 residues. CDR3 loop: CASSPRTGGDTGELFF. CDR3 coding DNA: TGTGCCAGCAGTCCCCGGACAGGGGGCGACACCGGGGAGCTGTTTTTT.